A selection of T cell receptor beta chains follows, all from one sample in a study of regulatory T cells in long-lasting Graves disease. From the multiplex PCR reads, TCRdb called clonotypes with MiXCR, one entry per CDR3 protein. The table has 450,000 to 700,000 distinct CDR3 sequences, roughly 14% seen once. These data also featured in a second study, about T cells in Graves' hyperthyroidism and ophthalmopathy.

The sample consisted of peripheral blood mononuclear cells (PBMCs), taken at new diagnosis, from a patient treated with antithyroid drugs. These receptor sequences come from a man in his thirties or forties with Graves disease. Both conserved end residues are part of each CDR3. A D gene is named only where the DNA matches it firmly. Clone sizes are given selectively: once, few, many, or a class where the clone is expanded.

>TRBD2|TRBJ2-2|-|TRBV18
CASSPSLAGVDTGELFF
TGTGCCAGCTCACCAAGTTTAGCGGGAGTCGACACCGGGGAGCTGTTTTTT
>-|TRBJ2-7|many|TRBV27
CASSRDGSYEQYF
TGTGCCAGCAGCCGAGATGGCTCCTACGAGCAGTACTTC
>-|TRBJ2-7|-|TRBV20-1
CSARDGSSGPYEQYF
TGCAGTGCTAGAGATGGGAGTAGCGGCCCCTACGAGCAGTACTTC
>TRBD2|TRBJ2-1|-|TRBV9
CASSVSGGGKDEQFF
TGTGCCAGCAGCGTTAGCGGGGGGGGTAAGGATGAGCAGTTCTTC
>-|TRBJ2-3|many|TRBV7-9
CASSPHGSHTDTQYF
TGTGCCAGCAGCCCTCATGGAAGTCACACAGATACGCAGTATTTT
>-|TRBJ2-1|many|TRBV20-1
CSARNLRLNLYNEQFF
TGCAGTGCTAGAAACTTACGGCTCAACCTTTACAATGAGCAGTTCTTC
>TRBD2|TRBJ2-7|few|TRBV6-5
CASSYSLAGLSYEQYF
TGTGCCAGCAGTTACTCTCTAGCGGGCTTATCCTACGAGCAGTACTTC
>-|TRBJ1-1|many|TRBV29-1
CSVAIQMNTEAFF
TGCAGCGTGGCGATTCAGATGAACACTGAAGCTTTCTTT
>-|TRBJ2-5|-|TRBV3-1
CASSQDTRTQYF
TGTGCCAGCAGCCAAGATACGAGGACCCAGTACTTC
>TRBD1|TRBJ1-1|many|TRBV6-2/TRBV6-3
CASSYSLGQGITEAFF
TGTGCCAGCAGTTACTCTCTGGGACAGGGGATCACTGAAGCTTTCTTT
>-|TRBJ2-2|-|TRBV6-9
CASSYPRDGAGRTGELFF
TGTGCCAGCAGTTACCCCCGGGACGGGGCGGGGAGGACCGGGGAGCTGTTTTTT
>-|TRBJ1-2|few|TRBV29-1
CSVEDGRAAWGYTF
TGCAGCGTTGAAGATGGGAGGGCAGCTTGGGGCTACACCTTC
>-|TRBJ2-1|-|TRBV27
CASSLRTEHNEQFF
TGTGCCAGCAGTTTAAGGACAGAACACAATGAGCAGTTCTTC
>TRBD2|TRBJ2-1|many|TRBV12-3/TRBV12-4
CASSRLAGDYNEQFF
TGTGCCAGCAGCAGACTAGCGGGGGACTACAATGAGCAGTTCTTC
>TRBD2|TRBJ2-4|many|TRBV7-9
CASSQRRTSGSRNIQYF
TGTGCCAGCAGCCAACGGCGGACTAGCGGGAGCCGAAACATTCAGTACTTC
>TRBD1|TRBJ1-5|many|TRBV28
CASSADRDHQPQHF
TGTGCCAGCAGTGCCGACAGGGACCATCAGCCCCAGCATTTT
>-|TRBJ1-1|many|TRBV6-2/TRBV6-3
CASSYSLTGETEAFF
TGTGCCAGCAGTTACTCGCTGACGGGGGAAACTGAAGCTTTCTTT
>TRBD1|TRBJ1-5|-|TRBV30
CAWTDRGQFNQPQHF
TGTGCCTGGACGGACAGGGGGCAATTCAATCAGCCCCAGCATTTT
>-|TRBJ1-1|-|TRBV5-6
CASSWGTGEAFF
TGTGCCAGCAGCTGGGGGACGGGTGAAGCTTTCTTT
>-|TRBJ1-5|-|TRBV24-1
CATSDPLGDQPQHF
TGTGCCACCAGTGACCCCCTCGGGGATCAGCCCCAGCATTTT
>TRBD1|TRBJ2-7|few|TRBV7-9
CASSAPGTGANNEQYF
TGTGCCAGCAGCGCCCCCGGGACAGGGGCGAACAACGAGCAGTACTTC
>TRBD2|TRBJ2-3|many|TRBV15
CATSPGLAGTDTQYF
TGTGCCACCAGCCCAGGACTAGCGGGCACAGATACGCAGTATTTT
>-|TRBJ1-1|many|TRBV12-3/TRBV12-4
CASSFEYTEAFF
TGTGCCAGCAGTTTTGAGTACACTGAAGCTTTCTTT
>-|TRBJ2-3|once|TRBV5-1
CASSSEEPGTDTQYF
TGCGCCAGCAGCTCCGAGGAACCTGGCACAGATACGCAGTATTTT
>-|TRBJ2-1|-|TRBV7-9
CASSLSGAMFDEQFF
TGTGCCAGCAGCTTAAGTGGGGCTATGTTCGATGAGCAGTTCTTC
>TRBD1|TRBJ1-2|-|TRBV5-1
CASGRGGGLYGYTF
TGCGCCAGCGGCCGAGGGGGCGGATTGTATGGCTACACCTTC
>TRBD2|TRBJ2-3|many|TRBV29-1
CSATPSSGRTTDTQYF
TGCAGCGCCACCCCCTCTAGCGGGAGGACCACAGATACGCAGTATTTT
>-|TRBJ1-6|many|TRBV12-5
CASGAGRYTDSYNSPLHF
TGTGCTAGTGGTGCCGGACGGTACACTGACAGCTATAATTCACCCCTCCACTTT
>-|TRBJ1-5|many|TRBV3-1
CASSRQDNQPQHF
TGTGCCAGCAGCCGACAGGACAATCAGCCCCAGCATTTT
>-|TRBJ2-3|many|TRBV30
CAWKGDHEPTDTQYF
TGTGCCTGGAAGGGAGACCACGAGCCCACAGATACGCAGTATTTT
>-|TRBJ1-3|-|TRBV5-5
CASSLIWEPRNTIYF
TGTGCCAGCAGCTTGATTTGGGAACCGCGAAACACCATATATTTT
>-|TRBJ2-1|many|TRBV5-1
CASSFGHTYNEQFF
TGCGCCAGCAGCTTCGGTCATACCTACAATGAGCAGTTCTTC
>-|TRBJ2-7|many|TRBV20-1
CSARDRKGGYEQYF
TGCAGTGCTAGAGACCGAAAAGGGGGTTACGAGCAGTACTTC
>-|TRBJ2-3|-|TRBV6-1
CASSDPLWTTDTQYF
TGTGCCAGCAGTGACCCCCTTTGGACCACAGATACGCAGTATTTT
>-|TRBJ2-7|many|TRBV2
CASSDPDGEQYF
TGTGCCAGCAGTGATCCTGATGGGGAGCAGTACTTC
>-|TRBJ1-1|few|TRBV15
CATSRDRGHGVPEAFF
TGTGCCACCAGCAGAGATCGTGGGCATGGTGTACCTGAAGCTTTCTTT
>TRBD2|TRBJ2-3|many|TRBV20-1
CSAHGGGSTDTQYF
TGCAGTGCCCACGGGGGGGGTTCCACAGATACGCAGTATTTT
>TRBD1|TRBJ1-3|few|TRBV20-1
CSARVMDRGLWGNTIYF
TGCAGTGCTAGAGTAATGGACAGGGGGCTGTGGGGAAACACCATATATTTT
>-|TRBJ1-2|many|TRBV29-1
CSVIALRVEGYTF
TGCAGCGTTATTGCCCTCAGGGTGGAGGGCTACACCTTC
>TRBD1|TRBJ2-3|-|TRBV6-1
CASSDETGRTDTQYF
TGTGCCAGCAGTGACGAGACAGGGCGCACAGATACGCAGTATTTT
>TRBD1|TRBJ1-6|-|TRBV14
CASSQVQGARSPLHF
TGTGCCAGCAGCCAAGTCCAGGGGGCGCGTTCACCCCTCCACTTT
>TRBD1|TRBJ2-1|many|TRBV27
CASSSTRGRNEQFF
TGTGCCAGCAGTTCGACCAGGGGGCGAAATGAGCAGTTCTTC
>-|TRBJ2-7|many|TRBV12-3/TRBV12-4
CASSPRGAEQYF
TGTGCCAGCAGCCCCAGAGGTGCCGAGCAGTACTTC
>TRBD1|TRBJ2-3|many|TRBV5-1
CASSSNRDSFTDTQYF
TGCGCCAGCAGCAGCAACCGGGACAGCTTCACAGATACGCAGTATTTT
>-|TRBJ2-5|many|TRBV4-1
CASSQGQANRGETQYF
TGCGCCAGCAGCCAAGGTCAGGCGAATCGAGGAGAGACCCAGTACTTC
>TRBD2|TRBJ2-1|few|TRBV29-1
CSVEQAGPYSEQFF
TGCAGCGTCGAGCAAGCGGGACCATACAGTGAGCAGTTCTTC
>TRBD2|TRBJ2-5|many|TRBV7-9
CASSLGREPRETQYF
TGTGCCAGCAGCTTAGGGCGGGAGCCAAGAGAGACCCAGTACTTC
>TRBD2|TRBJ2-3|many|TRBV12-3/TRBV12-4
CASSQLAGADTQYF
TGTGCCAGCAGTCAACTAGCGGGAGCGGATACGCAGTATTTT
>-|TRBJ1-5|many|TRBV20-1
CSASTGVRSNQPQHF
TGCAGTGCTAGCACGGGGGTTCGGAGCAATCAGCCCCAGCATTTT
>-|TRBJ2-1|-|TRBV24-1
CATRETGYNEQFF
TGTGCCACCAGGGAGACAGGATACAATGAGCAGTTCTTC
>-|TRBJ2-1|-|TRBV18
CASSPREIGNEQFF
TGTGCCAGCTCACCCAGGGAGATCGGCAATGAGCAGTTCTTC
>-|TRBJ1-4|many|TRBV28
CATRSRVNEKLFF
TGTGCCACGAGAAGCAGGGTAAATGAAAAACTGTTTTTT
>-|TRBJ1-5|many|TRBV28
CASSFYPGIGQPQHF
TGTGCCAGCAGTTTCTATCCGGGCATAGGTCAGCCCCAGCATTTT
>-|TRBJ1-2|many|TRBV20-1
CSARGRGYTF
TGCAGTGCCAGAGGCAGGGGCTACACCTTC
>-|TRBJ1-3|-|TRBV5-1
CASSTGGGYGNTIYF
TGCGCCAGCAGCACAGGTGGGGGGTACGGAAACACCATATATTTT
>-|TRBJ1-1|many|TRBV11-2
CASSSPRTVNTEAFF
TGTGCCAGCAGCTCACCGCGAACGGTGAACACTGAAGCTTTCTTT
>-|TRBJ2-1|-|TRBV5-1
CASSFRGDCNEQFF
TGCGCCAGCAGCTTTAGGGGTGACTGCAATGAGCAGTTCTTC